The 10 T cell receptor beta chains listed next were all sequenced from one sample in a study of blood T cell repertoires in COVID-19. TCRdb's table, derived via immunoSEQ multiplex PCR, lists solely in-frame clones and lacks some. The table includes over 70,000 clones, more than 85% detected once. The sample consisted of peripheral blood. These receptors were collected from a middle-aged man with COVID-19, enrolled during active disease.

V usage is TRBV30 and J usage is TRBJ2-6; D gene uncertain. Germline loops: CDR1 GTSNPN, CDR2 SVGIG (reference sequence). This CDR3 is 13 amino acids long. V was cut by 2 bases and J by 0 bases, with 2 bases left in between. The DNA for the CDR3 is TGTGCCTGGAGTCGCTCTGGGGCCAACGTCCTGACTTTC. This translates into CAWSRSGANVLTF.

This sequence joins TRBV7-8 and TRBJ2-1, with 9 bases matching TRBD2. V was pared by 5 bases and J by 4 bases, with 12 bases of the junction left unmatched. The CDR3 contains 17 residues. Germline V gene data show CDR1 as SGHVS and CDR2 as FQNEAQ. CDR3 residues: CASSPRRAGGGYNEQFF. In DNA form, the CDR3 reads TGTGCCAGCAGCCCGCGAAGAGCGGGAGGTGGGTACAATGAGCAGTTCTTC.

This clone was recorded once. V usage is TRBV3-1 (or the pseudogene TRBV3-2) and J usage is TRBJ2-3; possible D gene TRBD2, 6 bases. V shed 0 bases and J shed 3 bases, with 7 bases lying between them. Germline CDR1 LGHDT, CDR2 YNNKEL (reference sequence). The CDR3 is 14 amino acids. This CDR3 is CASSQEAGTDTQYF. In DNA form, the CDR3 reads TGTGCCAGCAGCCAAGAAGCGGGTACAGATACGCAGTATTTT.

The genes are TRBV7-9 and TRBJ1-5, with a possible D match to TRBD1 (5 bases). Trimming took off 10 bases at V and 4 bases at J, with 11 bases between the two ends. This CDR3 comprises 12 residues. CDR1 is SEHNR, CDR2 FQNEAQ, per germline (reference sequence). The CDR3 region has the DNA TGTGCCACCGGGACTGAAAATCAGCCCCAGCATTTT. It specifies CATGTENQPQHF.

The genes are TRBV15 and TRBJ1-5; D might be TRBD1 (6 bases). Germline V gives CDR1 LNHNV, CDR2 YYDKDF (reference sequence). V was cut by 4 bases and J by 3 bases, with 10 bases left in between. The CDR3 extends over 14 amino acids. The CDR3 DNA is TGTGCCACCAGCACCGACAGGTTCAATCAGCCCCAGCATTTT. Translated, it gives CATSTDRFNQPQHF.

The chain couples TRBV10-3 to TRBJ2-1; TRBD2 matches 9 bases. With 3 bases clipped from V and 4 bases from J, the junction kept 19 bases outside the gene matches. The CDR3 has 20 amino acids. The V gene's germline CDR1 is ENHRY and CDR2 SYGVKD. This chain's CDR3 is CAISEGLAGMGFSRYNEQFF. In nucleotides, the CDR3 is TGTGCCATCAGTGAAGGCCTAGCGGGAATGGGCTTCAGTCGATACAATGAGCAGTTCTTC.

The V gene is TRBV10-2, the J gene TRBJ1-3; D gene unclear. The CDR3 sequence is 12 residues long. CDR1 is WSHSY and CDR2 is SAAADI in the germline V gene. V dropped 3 bases and J dropped 8 bases, with 8 bases sitting between them. CDR3 residues: CASSEVGDTIYF. Here the CDR3 DNA reads TGCGCCAGCAGTGAAGTCGGGGACACCATATATTTT.

This chain links TRBV2 with TRBJ1-1, with unresolved D. This CDR3 is built from 14 residues. V dropped 5 bases and J dropped 0 bases, with 10 bases sitting between them. The germline V gene has CDR1 SNHLY and CDR2 FYNNEI. CDR3: CASSQRGMNTEAFF. As DNA, the CDR3 is TGTGCCAGCAGTCAACGGGGAATGAACACTGAAGCTTTCTTT.

The V gene is TRBV30, the J gene TRBJ1-1; a weak D match, TRBD1 (6 bases). CDR1 GTSNPN and CDR2 SVGIG come from the germline V gene (reference sequence). V lost 0 bases and J lost 3, with 8 bases in between. The CDR3 sequence is 13 residues long. The CDR3 loop is CAWSVHRDTEAFF. The CDR3 DNA reads TGTGCCTGGAGTGTACACAGGGACACTGAAGCTTTCTTT.

This rearrangement joins TRBV6-5 to TRBJ1-4, with 10 bases lining up with TRBD1. V shed 6 bases and J 8 bases; nucleotides not matched to a gene: 9. CDR3 length equals 15 residues. Germline loops: CDR1 MNHEY, CDR2 SVGAGI. The CDR3 region is CASSPLGTGVEKLFF. CDR3 coding DNA: TGTGCCAGCAGCCCACTGGGGACAGGGGTCGAAAAACTGTTTTTT.